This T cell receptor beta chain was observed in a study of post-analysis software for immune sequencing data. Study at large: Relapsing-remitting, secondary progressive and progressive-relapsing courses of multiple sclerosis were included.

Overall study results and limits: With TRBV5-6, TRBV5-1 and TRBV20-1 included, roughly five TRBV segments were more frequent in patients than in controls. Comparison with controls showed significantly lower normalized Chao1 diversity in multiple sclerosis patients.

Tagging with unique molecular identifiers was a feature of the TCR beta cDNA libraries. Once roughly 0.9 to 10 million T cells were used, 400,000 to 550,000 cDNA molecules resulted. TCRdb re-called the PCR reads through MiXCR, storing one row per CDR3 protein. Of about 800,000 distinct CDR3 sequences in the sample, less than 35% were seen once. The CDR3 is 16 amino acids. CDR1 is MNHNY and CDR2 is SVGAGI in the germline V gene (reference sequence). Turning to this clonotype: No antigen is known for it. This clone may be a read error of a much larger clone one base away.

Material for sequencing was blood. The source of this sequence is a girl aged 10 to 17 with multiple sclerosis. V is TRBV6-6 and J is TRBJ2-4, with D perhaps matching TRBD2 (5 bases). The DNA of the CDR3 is TGTGCCGGCAGTTACTCGAGCAGACCGAGGGAAAACATTCAGTACTTC. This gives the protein CAGSYSSRPRENIQYF.